The 23 T cell receptor beta chains below come from one sample, sequenced in a study of blood T cell repertoires in COVID-19. Libraries were prepared by immunoSEQ multiplex PCR; TCRdb keeps only in-frame clonotypes and omits some of them. The sample yields 250,000 to 300,000 clones, around 80% seen once. Source material: PBMCs or T cells enriched from blood (not recorded which). Source of these receptors: a man aged 40-55 years who had been exposed to COVID-19.

A few counts support this clone. This chain uses TRBV27 with TRBJ1-5; possibly TRBD1 for D (6 bases). CDR3 length: 17 residues. Looked up from germline, CDR1 is MNHEY and CDR2 is SMNVEV (reference sequence). V was cut by 3 bases and J by 3 bases, with 18 bases left in between. CDR3 residues: CASSFESGGGLNQPQHF. The CDR3 DNA is TGTGCCAGCAGTTTTGAGTCGGGGGGCGGCCTCAATCAGCCCCAGCATTTT.

The chain joins TRBV5-1 to TRBJ1-3; D gene ambiguous. Germline V gene sequence: CDR1 SGHRS, CDR2 YFSETQ. V was clipped by 5 bases and J by 4 bases, with 13 bases between them. The CDR3 consists of 14 residues. CDR3 amino acids: CASRNEGPGNTIYF. In nucleotides, the CDR3 is TGCGCCAGCAGGAATGAGGGCCCCGGAAACACCATATATTTT.

The chain carries TRBV12-3 or TRBV12-4 and TRBJ1-1; D call uncertain. CDR3 length: 13 residues. Trimming took off 11 bases at V and 0 bases at J, with 13 bases between the two ends. The CDR3 region is CAAAEAMNTEAFF. The CDR3 coding sequence is TGTGCCGCCGCCGAGGCCATGAACACTGAAGCTTTCTTT.

The chain has TRBV30 and TRBJ2-1; 8 nucleotides agree with TRBD1. V lost 2 bases and J lost 9; bases outside the gene matches: 9. Germline V CDR1 and CDR2: GTSNPN, SVGIG (reference sequence). The CDR3 has 14 residues. CDR3 coding DNA: TGTGCCTGGAGTTCGACAGGGGTGTTCCCTGAGCAGTTCTTC. Translated, it gives CAWSSTGVFPEQFF.

The chain has TRBV7-9 and TRBJ2-1; TRBD2 is a possible D gene (5 bases). This CDR3 is 13 amino acids long. V was clipped by 2 bases and J by 15 bases, with 17 bases between them. The germline V gene encodes CDR1 SEHNR and CDR2 FQNEAQ (reference sequence). As DNA, the CDR3 is TGTGCCAGCAGCTTAACCCAACTAGGGAGTCTGTTCTTC. Protein sequence: CASSLTQLGSLFF. Supplemented by reference TRBV7-9 and TRBJ2-1, the full variable domain reads DTGVSQNPRHKITKRGQNVTFRCDPISEHNRLYWYRQTLGQGPEFLTYFQNEAQLEKSRLLSDRFSAERPKGSFSTLEIQRTEQGDSAMYLCASSLTQLGSLFFGPGTRLTVL.

The chain has TRBV9 and TRBJ1-6; D is uncertain. This CDR3 is built from 14 residues. V lost 0 bases and J lost 9, with 10 bases in between. From germline, CDR1 is SGDLS and CDR2 YYNGEE. The CDR3: CASSVDTGRSPLHF. CDR3 coding DNA: TGTGCCAGCAGCGTAGACACTGGGCGTTCACCCCTCCACTTT.

The rearrangement joins TRBV2 to TRBJ1-4; 9 nucleotides line up with TRBD1. The CDR3 is 13 residues long. The J segment lost 7 bases and the V segment lost 8 bases, leaving 5 bases of the junction unmatched. Germline V gene lookup returns CDR1 SNHLY and CDR2 FYNNEI. The DNA for the CDR3 is TGTGCCAGCCGGGACAGGGACGGTGAAAAACTGTTTTTT. Translating it yields CASRDRDGEKLFF.

In DNA form, the CDR3 reads TGTGCCAGCAGCAGGCGCAATCAGCCCCAGCATTTT. Its translation is CASSRRNQPQHF. The genes are TRBV2 and TRBJ1-5; no clear D gene. Trimming shortened V by 6 bases and J by 2 bases, and 5 bases separated the two germline ends. Germline values: CDR1 SNHLY, CDR2 FYNNEI. CDR3 size: 12 residues. Together with reference TRBV2 and TRBJ1-5, the CDR3 gives the full variable domain: EPEVTQTPSHQVTQMGQEVILRCVPISNHLYFYWYRQILGQKVEFLVSFYNNEISEKSEIFDDQFSVERPDGSNFTLKIRSTKLEDSAMYFCASSRRNQPQHFGDGTRLSIL.

CDR3 DNA sequence: TGCGCCAGCAGACTTACCCGGGACAGGGCTTACGAGCAGTACTTC. This translates into CASRLTRDRAYEQYF. V and J are TRBV5-1 and TRBJ2-7; 9 positions match TRBD1. This CDR3 has 15 residues. The V gene end was trimmed by 5 bases and the J gene end by 4 bases; junction bases not matched to a gene: 10. Germline V gene lookup returns CDR1 SGHRS and CDR2 YFSETQ. Based on the CDR3 plus reference TRBV5-1 and TRBJ2-7, the full variable domain is KAGVTQTPRYLIKTRGQQVTLSCSPISGHRSVSWYQQTPGQGLQFLFEYFSETQRNKGNFPGRFSGRQFSNSRSEMNVSTLELGDSALYLCASRLTRDRAYEQYFGPGTRLTVT.

V is TRBV7-3 and J is TRBJ1-6, with D possibly being TRBD1 (5 bases). Germline values: CDR1 SGHTA, CDR2 FQGTGA. The CDR3 extends over 15 amino acids. V lost 5 bases to trimming and J lost 7 bases, with 15 bases between them. The chain's CDR3 is CASSPSRQPNSPLHF. The CDR3 nucleotides are TGTGCCAGCAGCCCGAGTAGACAGCCGAATTCACCCCTCCACTTT.

This clone occurred once. V and J are TRBV5-4 and TRBJ2-2; D may be TRBD2 (5 bases). Trimming took 0 bases from V and 8 from J, leaving 11 bases between them. CDR1 is SGHNT and CDR2 is YYREEE in the germline V gene (reference sequence). The CDR3 length is 14 residues. CDR3 loop: CASSLETGTGELFF. The CDR3 nucleotides are TGTGCCAGCAGCTTGGAGACGGGAACAGGGGAGCTGTTTTTT.

The J gene is TRBJ1-2, the V gene TRBV11-2; no firm D call. V dropped 3 bases and J dropped 4 bases, with 12 bases sitting between them. CDR1 SGHAT and CDR2 FQNNGV come from the germline V gene. This CDR3 comprises 14 residues. The CDR3 DNA reads TGTGCCAGCAGCTTCCCCACCGAGGGCTATGGCTACACCTTC. It yields the protein CASSFPTEGYGYTF.

The chain uses TRBV19 and TRBJ1-5, with D uncertain. CDR3 length: 12 amino acids. The germline V gene encodes CDR1 LNHDA and CDR2 SQIVND (reference sequence). Trimming cost V 1 base and J 9 bases, with 7 bases left between them. The CDR3 protein is CASSIGGGPQHF. Here the CDR3 DNA reads TGTGCCAGTAGTATAGGGGGAGGGCCCCAGCATTTT.

This chain links TRBV5-8 with TRBJ2-1; 11 bases line up with TRBD2. CDR1 is SGHTS, CDR2 YDEGEE, per germline. V was clipped by 0 bases and J by 10 bases; unmatched bases: 9. This CDR3 is built from 16 residues. Here the CDR3 reads CASSLGTLAGVQEQFF. In DNA form, the CDR3 reads TGTGCCAGCAGCTTGGGGACACTAGCGGGAGTTCAAGAGCAGTTCTTC.

J is TRBJ2-7 and V is TRBV9; a possible D gene is TRBD2 (6 bases). Trimming shortened V by 3 bases and J by 6 bases, and 19 bases separated the two germline ends. The V gene's germline CDR1 is SGDLS and CDR2 YYNGEE. The CDR3 runs 15 residues. CDR3 in DNA: TGTGCCAGCAGCGGGGGAGGACTGTCGTCGGGCGAGCAGTACTTC. Amino acids: CASSGGGLSSGEQYF.

This chain joins TRBV7-9 and TRBJ2-1; tentatively, D is TRBD1 (6 bases). The ends were cut back, 2 bases at V and 7 bases at J, with 18 bases in the middle. CDR3 length equals 16 residues. The germline V gene has CDR1 SEHNR and CDR2 FQNEAQ (reference sequence). The DNA of the CDR3 is TGTGCCAGCAGCTTAAATGCAGGGGTTCTGGTAAATGAGCAGTTCTTC. It specifies CASSLNAGVLVNEQFF.

The chain joins TRBV30 to TRBJ1-1; 9 positions agree with TRBD1. The CDR3 has 12 residues. V dropped 5 bases and J dropped 6; count of bases not matched to a gene: 4. The germline CDR1 and CDR2 sequences are GTSNPN and SVGIG (reference sequence). The DNA for the CDR3 is TGTGCCTGGGACAGGGGGTCCCCTGAAGCTTTCTTT. This sequence encodes CAWDRGSPEAFF.

For the CDR3, the DNA is TGTGCCTGGAGTGGACTAGCGGGAGTTTCCGGGGAGCTGTTTTTT. Amino acids: CAWSGLAGVSGELFF. This chain links TRBV30 with TRBJ2-2, with 12 bases matching TRBD2. The germline CDR1 and CDR2 sequences are GTSNPN and SVGIG (reference sequence). CDR3 length: 15 residues. V trimming: 1 base; J trimming: 6 bases; junction bases outside the gene matches: 3.

The rearrangement uses TRBV9 and TRBJ1-2, with D tentatively TRBD1 (5 bases). Trimming took 4 bases from V and 8 from J, leaving 18 bases between them. CDR3 size: 14 residues. Germline-derived CDR1 and CDR2 are SGDLS and YYNGEE. The CDR3 DNA follows: TGTGCCAGCAGCACTGATTCAGGGATACGGGGCTACACCTTC. It translates to CASSTDSGIRGYTF.

The chain recombines TRBV18 with TRBJ2-3, with 8 bases aligning to TRBD2. Germline V CDR1 and CDR2: KGHSH, LQKENI. V shed 6 bases and J 2 bases; nucleotides not matched to a gene: 7. This CDR3 comprises 15 residues. CDR3: CASSRTSWPTDTQYF. As DNA, the CDR3 is TGTGCCAGCTCGCGGACTAGCTGGCCCACAGATACGCAGTATTTT. Full variable domain (outside the CDR3, taken from reference TRBV18 and TRBJ2-3): NAGVMQNPRHLVRRRGQEARLRCSPMKGHSHVYWYRQLPEEGLKFMVYLQKENIIDESGMPKERFSAEFPKEGPSILRIQQVVRGDSAAYFCASSRTSWPTDTQYFGPGTRLTVL.

This clone was seen only once. The chain is built from TRBV12-3 or TRBV12-4 and TRBJ1-1, with TRBD1 matching 8 bases. After removal of 5 bases from V and 7 bases from J, the junction contained 6 bases not matched to a gene. CDR3 length: 13 residues. The CDR3: CASSKSTGDEAFF. As DNA, the CDR3 is TGTGCCAGCAGTAAATCGACAGGGGATGAAGCTTTCTTT.

This clone was detected once. This rearrangement joins TRBV11-3 to TRBJ2-3; 9 bases are shared with TRBD2. V gave up 2 bases and J gave up 6 bases; unmatched junction bases: 6. The CDR3 length is 15 residues. Germline loops: CDR1 SGHNT, CDR2 YENEEA. CDR3 nucleotides: TGTGCCAGCAGCTTACCAGCGGGAGGTGCTGATACGCAGTATTTT. Translated: CASSLPAGGADTQYF.

This sequence joins TRBV7-9 and TRBJ2-1; 8 nucleotides match TRBD2. The germline V gene encodes CDR1 SEHNR and CDR2 FQNEAQ (reference sequence). Germline trimming cut 3 bases from V and 7 bases from J; bases unmatched to any gene: 5. This CDR3 comprises 14 residues. The CDR3 protein is CASSLSGSTNEQFF. The CDR3 DNA reads as TGTGCCAGCAGCTTGAGCGGGAGTACGAATGAGCAGTTCTTC.